A selection of T cell receptor beta chains follows, all from one sample in a study of graft-versus-host responses after intestinal transplantation. Only in-frame clones appear in the TCRdb table, and some are missing; sequencing was by immunoSEQ multiplex PCR. The table shows roughly 130,000 clones, with 80% to 95% occurring only once. For these receptors, no antigen is known. Sequences were derived from unstimulated CD4+ T cells sorted from spleen or lymph node cells, sampled before intestinal transplant. These receptors all stem from a human donor who received an intestinal transplant. Each CDR3 is given without its conserved first and last residue.

ASSSFIGEKLF | TRBV7-2
ASASILNRGRDQPQH | TRBV19
ANWGRNYGYT | TRBV28
ASSFPGAREAF | TRBV28
ASSPQLGQRYQPQH | TRBV4-1
ASGLRSTDTQY | TRBV12-5
ASSPWGAGSTDTQY | TRBV18
ASSLGVTGERAQH | TRBV7-2
ASSFWHQKSYGYT | TRBV28
ACRPLGLAYDNEQF | TRBV21-1
ASSPLWDRVASGEQY | TRBV28
ASSRGAGNQPQH | TRBV13
ASSPRTGDSYEQY | TRBV18
ASDLGQGASGYT | TRBV19
SVTRGGGNTIY | TRBV29-1
ASSALDSNQPQH | TRBV28
ASSLSQGGIPGELF | TRBV11-3
ASSRQGASQPQH | TRBV27
ASSFGGSRYEQY | TRBV5-1
ASSQDADYGIGGNIQY | TRBV4-3
ASSSGGGGDNEQF | TRBV14
ASSPRGANTGELF | TRBV18
ASSLRGGGQGSGNTIY | TRBV9
ASSFRGTEAF | TRBV28
ASSLAHGYT | TRBV11-2
ASSTGRTNTGELF | TRBV5-1
ASSPPGTRDVGSYEQY | TRBV5-4
ASSSGLAGGETQY | TRBV5-1
ASSTLGPSNQPQH | TRBV19
ASSQGTTQNTGELF | TRBV7-3
ASSQDRREQY | TRBV14
ASSVGGLGYGYT | TRBV9
ASRNLVSGGTGVINEQF | TRBV27
ASSYGGGSYNEQF | TRBV7-2
ATSTGLSYEQC | TRBV6-1
ASSFGGYAYNEQF | TRBV28
SRGGNTEAF | TRBV20-1
ASRNLAGGSGEQY | TRBV10-2
ASSFTRDRGRGSSPLH | TRBV7-2
ASTPEGRERETQY | TRBV9
ASSMGLAGGETQY | TRBV19
ASSSRVTGTGLGEQF | TRBV7-8
AIRTGDNSPLH | TRBV10-3
SVGRTYEQY | TRBV29-1
ASSWTSGSNEQF | TRBV27
ASRGWDRNNEQF | TRBV5-6
ASSYNIEQY | TRBV6-1
AISELGGYGYT | TRBV10-3
ASSLTGTETQY | TRBV7-2
ASSIVIAGNEQF | TRBV19
ASRLEKVKTGAGEQY | TRBV12-2
ASSSLGGEETQY | TRBV7-3
ASSLGGTGGDTEAF | TRBV28
ASSLSLDKNYGYT | TRBV6-1
ATPQDESVFHGYT | TRBV2
ASSLDANTRGEQF | TRBV5-1
ASGLLPGQGYEQY | TRBV27
ASSTSGANVLT | TRBV19
SARLAGDYDEQF | TRBV29-1
ASRGTLNTGELF | TRBV2